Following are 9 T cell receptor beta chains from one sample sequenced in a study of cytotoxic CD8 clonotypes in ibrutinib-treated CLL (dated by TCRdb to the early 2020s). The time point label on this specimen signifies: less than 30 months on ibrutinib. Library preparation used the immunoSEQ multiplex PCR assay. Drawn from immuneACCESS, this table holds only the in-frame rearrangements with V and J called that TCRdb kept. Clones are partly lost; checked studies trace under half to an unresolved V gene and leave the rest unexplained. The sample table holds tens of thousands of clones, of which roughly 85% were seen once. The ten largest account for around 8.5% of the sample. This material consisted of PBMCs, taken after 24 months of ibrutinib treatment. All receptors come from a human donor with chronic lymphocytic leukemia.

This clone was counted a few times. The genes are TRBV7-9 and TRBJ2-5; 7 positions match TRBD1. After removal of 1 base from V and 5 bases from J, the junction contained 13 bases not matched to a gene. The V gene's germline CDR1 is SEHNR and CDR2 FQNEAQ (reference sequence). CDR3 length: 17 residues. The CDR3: CASSLGAVAGGLETQYF. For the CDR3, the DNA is TGTGCCAGCAGCTTAGGGGCTGTGGCAGGGGGTTTGGAGACCCAGTACTTC.

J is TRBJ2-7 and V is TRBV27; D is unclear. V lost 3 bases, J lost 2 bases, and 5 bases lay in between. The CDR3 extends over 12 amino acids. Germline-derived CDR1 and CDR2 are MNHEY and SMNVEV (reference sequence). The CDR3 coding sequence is TGTGCCAGCAGTTTCCCTACCTACGAGCAGTACTTC. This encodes CASSFPTYEQYF.

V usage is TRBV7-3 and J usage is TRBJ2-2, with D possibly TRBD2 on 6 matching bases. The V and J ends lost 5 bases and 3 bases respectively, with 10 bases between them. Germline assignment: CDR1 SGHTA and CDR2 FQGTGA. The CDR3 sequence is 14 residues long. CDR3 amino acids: CASSGGFDTGELFF. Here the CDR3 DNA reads TGTGCCAGCAGCGGGGGGTTTGACACCGGGGAGCTGTTTTTT.

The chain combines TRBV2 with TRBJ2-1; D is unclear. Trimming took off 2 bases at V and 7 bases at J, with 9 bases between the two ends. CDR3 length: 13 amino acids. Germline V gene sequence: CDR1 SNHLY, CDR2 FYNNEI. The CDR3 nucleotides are TGTGCCAGCAGTGAAAGTCTGGCAAATGAGCAGTTCTTC. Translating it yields CASSESLANEQFF.

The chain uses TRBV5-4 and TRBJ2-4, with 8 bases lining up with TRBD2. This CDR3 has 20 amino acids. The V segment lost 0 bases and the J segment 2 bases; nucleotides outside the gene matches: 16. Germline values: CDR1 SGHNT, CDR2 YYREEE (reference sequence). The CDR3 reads CASSLGTSGTHLPPKNIQYF. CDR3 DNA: TGTGCCAGCAGCTTGGGTACTAGCGGTACCCATCTGCCGCCCAAAAACATTCAGTACTTC.

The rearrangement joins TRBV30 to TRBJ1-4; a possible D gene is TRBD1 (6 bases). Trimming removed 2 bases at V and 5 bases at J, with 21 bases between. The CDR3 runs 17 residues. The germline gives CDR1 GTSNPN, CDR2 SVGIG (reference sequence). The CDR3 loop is CAWSSSHQGRGNEKLFF. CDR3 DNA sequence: TGTGCCTGGAGTTCGTCCCACCAGGGCAGGGGAAATGAAAAACTGTTTTTT. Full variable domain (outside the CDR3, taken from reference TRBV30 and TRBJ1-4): SQTIHQWPATLVQPVGSPLSLECTVEGTSNPNLYWYRQAAGRGLQLLFYSVGIGQISSEVPQNLSASRPQDRQFILSSKKLLLSDSGFYLCAWSSSHQGRGNEKLFFGSGTQLSVL.

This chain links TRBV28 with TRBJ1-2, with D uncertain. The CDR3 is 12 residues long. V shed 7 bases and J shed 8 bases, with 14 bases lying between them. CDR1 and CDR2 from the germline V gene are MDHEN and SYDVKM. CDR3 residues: CASNTGDTGYTF. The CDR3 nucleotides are TGTGCCAGCAATACCGGGGATACCGGCTACACCTTC.

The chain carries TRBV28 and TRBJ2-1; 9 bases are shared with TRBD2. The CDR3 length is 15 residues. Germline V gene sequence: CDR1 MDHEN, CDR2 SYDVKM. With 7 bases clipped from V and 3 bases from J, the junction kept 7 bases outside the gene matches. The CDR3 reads CASKLAGENYNEQFF. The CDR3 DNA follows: TGTGCCAGCAAGTTAGCGGGGGAAAACTACAATGAGCAGTTCTTC. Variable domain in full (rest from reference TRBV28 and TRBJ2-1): DVKVTQSSRYLVKRTGEKVFLECVQDMDHENMFWYRQDPGLGLRLIYFSYDVKMKEKGDIPEGYSVSREKKERFSLILESASTNQTSMYLCASKLAGENYNEQFFGPGTRLTVL.

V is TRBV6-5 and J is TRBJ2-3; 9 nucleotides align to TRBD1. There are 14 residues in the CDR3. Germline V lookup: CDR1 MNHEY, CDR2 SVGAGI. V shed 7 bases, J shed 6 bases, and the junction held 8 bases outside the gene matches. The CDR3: CASTGQGISDTQYF. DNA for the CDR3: TGTGCCAGCACAGGACAGGGGATTTCCGATACGCAGTATTTT.